Listed below are T cell receptor beta chains from one sample, sequenced in a study of blood T cell repertoires in COVID-19. Profiled with immunoSEQ multiplex PCR; TCRdb holds only in-frame clones, not every one. In the table there are 210,000 or so clones, approximately 80% of which are singletons. The material sequenced was PBMCs or T cells enriched from blood (not recorded which). These receptors were taken from a woman aged 40 to 50 with acute COVID-19. Each CDR3 is given with its conserved first and last residue. A D gene is named only where the DNA matches it firmly. Only some rows state a clone size, as once, few, many or a class for expanded clones.

d_gene: TRBD2; j_gene: TRBJ2-3; abundance: few; v_gene: TRBV10-3; CDR3nt: TGTGCCATCAGGCGGGGCGGGAGCCACACAGATACGCAGTATTTT; CDR3aa: CAIRRGGSHTDTQYF
d_gene: TRBD1; j_gene: TRBJ1-6; abundance: once; v_gene: TRBV5-1; CDR3nt: TGCGCCAGCAGCTCGGGAGGGACAGGGCCCTCACCCCTCCACTTT; CDR3aa: CASSSGGTGPSPLHF
d_gene: -; j_gene: TRBJ2-2; abundance: -; v_gene: TRBV10-3; CDR3nt: TGTGCCATCAGCTCGGTCCCCGGGGAGCTGTTTTTT; CDR3aa: CAISSVPGELFF
d_gene: -; j_gene: TRBJ1-5; abundance: -; v_gene: TRBV7-2; CDR3nt: TGTGCCAGCAGCGCATTACGGAATCAGCCCCAGCATTTT; CDR3aa: CASSALRNQPQHF
d_gene: TRBD1; j_gene: TRBJ1-1; abundance: -; v_gene: TRBV5-1; CDR3nt: TGCGCCAGCAGCTCTGGACAGGAGAACACTGAAGCTTTCTTT; CDR3aa: CASSSGQENTEAFF
d_gene: -; j_gene: TRBJ2-1; abundance: -; v_gene: TRBV5-1; CDR3nt: TGCGCCAGCAGCTTGATCGAGAGGGATGAGCAGTTCTTC; CDR3aa: CASSLIERDEQFF
d_gene: -; j_gene: TRBJ1-4; abundance: -; v_gene: TRBV19; CDR3nt: TGTGCCAGCCGAGACAGACCTAATGAAAAACTGTTTTTT; CDR3aa: CASRDRPNEKLFF
d_gene: TRBD1; j_gene: TRBJ1-1; abundance: once; v_gene: TRBV30; CDR3nt: TGTGCCTGGAGTGGTAGCCAAACCAGGACAGGGGTGAGAATGAACACTGAAGCTTTCTTT; CDR3aa: CAWSGSQTRTGVRMNTEAFF
d_gene: TRBD2; j_gene: TRBJ2-7; abundance: -; v_gene: TRBV4-2; CDR3nt: TGTGCCAGCAGTCCATCCCTGGCTAGCGGGCGCTCCTACGAGCAGTACTTC; CDR3aa: CASSPSLASGRSYEQYF
d_gene: TRBD1; j_gene: TRBJ1-1; abundance: -; v_gene: TRBV24-1; CDR3nt: TGTGCCACCAGTGATGACAGGGAGCCCTCTGAAGCTTTCTTT; CDR3aa: CATSDDREPSEAFF
d_gene: TRBD1; j_gene: TRBJ1-5; abundance: -; v_gene: TRBV28; CDR3nt: TGTGCCAGCAGAGGGGGCGGAGGGCTTCAGCCCCAGCATTTT; CDR3aa: CASRGGGGLQPQHF
d_gene: -; j_gene: TRBJ1-1; abundance: -; v_gene: TRBV4-1; CDR3nt: TGCGCCAGCAGCCCCATTGGGCAGGTATACGCTTTCTTT; CDR3aa: CASSPIGQVYAFF
d_gene: -; j_gene: TRBJ1-4; abundance: -; v_gene: TRBV18; CDR3nt: TGTGCCAGCTCACCGCAAAACCTTGGGCCTAATGAAAAACTGTTTTTT; CDR3aa: CASSPQNLGPNEKLFF
d_gene: TRBD2; j_gene: TRBJ2-7; abundance: -; v_gene: TRBV28; CDR3nt: TGTGCCAGCAGGCTTTCTATTAGCGGGATCTACGAGCAGTACTTC; CDR3aa: CASRLSISGIYEQYF
d_gene: -; j_gene: TRBJ2-1; abundance: -; v_gene: TRBV7-2; CDR3nt: TGTGCCAGCAGCTTAGCGCCGCTAGGAGCGGGCGAGCAGTTCTTC; CDR3aa: CASSLAPLGAGEQFF
d_gene: TRBD2; j_gene: TRBJ2-5; abundance: -; v_gene: TRBV5-6; CDR3nt: TGTGCCAGCAGCTCCGCAGGACTAGCCCGAAGGGAAACCCAGTACTTC; CDR3aa: CASSSAGLARRETQYF
d_gene: -; j_gene: TRBJ1-5; abundance: -; v_gene: TRBV2; CDR3nt: TGTGCCAGCAGTGACCCGGACGACAGTTACAATCAGCCCCAGCATTTT; CDR3aa: CASSDPDDSYNQPQHF
d_gene: -; j_gene: TRBJ2-3; abundance: -; v_gene: TRBV15; CDR3nt: TGTGCCACCAGCAGAGTTCGGGCAGATACGCAGTATTTT; CDR3aa: CATSRVRADTQYF
d_gene: -; j_gene: TRBJ2-5; abundance: few; v_gene: TRBV20-1; CDR3nt: TGCAGTGGACAGCACCAAGAGACCCAGTACTTC; CDR3aa: CSGQHQETQYF
d_gene: -; j_gene: TRBJ2-3; abundance: -; v_gene: TRBV6-5; CDR3nt: TGTGCCAGCAGTTACCCGAGAGGACTGAGCACAGATACGCAGTATTTT; CDR3aa: CASSYPRGLSTDTQYF
d_gene: -; j_gene: TRBJ2-3; abundance: -; v_gene: TRBV6-5; CDR3nt: TGTGCCAGCAGGTACGACTTCCGCACAGATACGCAGTATTTT; CDR3aa: CASRYDFRTDTQYF
d_gene: -; j_gene: TRBJ1-3; abundance: -; v_gene: TRBV13; CDR3nt: TGTGCCAGCAGCTCACCGGAGGCGGCGGGAAACACCATATATTTT; CDR3aa: CASSSPEAAGNTIYF
d_gene: -; j_gene: TRBJ2-5; abundance: -; v_gene: TRBV7-2; CDR3nt: TGTGCCAGCAGCTTAGCCCCCCCCGGAGGATACCAAGAGACCCAGTACTTC; CDR3aa: CASSLAPPGGYQETQYF
d_gene: TRBD1; j_gene: TRBJ2-7; abundance: -; v_gene: TRBV6-5; CDR3nt: TGTGCCAGTTGGACAGGGTCGGGGGAGCAGTACTTC; CDR3aa: CASWTGSGEQYF
d_gene: TRBD2; j_gene: TRBJ2-7; abundance: -; v_gene: TRBV7-8; CDR3nt: TGTGCCAGCACAGTCGGGGTAGCAGTAGGACTAGCTGATTCCTACGAGCAGTACTTC; CDR3aa: CASTVGVAVGLADSYEQYF
d_gene: -; j_gene: TRBJ1-5; abundance: -; v_gene: TRBV28; CDR3nt: TGTGCCAGCAGTTTACAGGGTCAGCCCCAGCATTTT; CDR3aa: CASSLQGQPQHF
d_gene: -; j_gene: TRBJ1-5; abundance: -; v_gene: TRBV19; CDR3nt: TGTGCCAGTAGTATCACAGGAGAATTTCAGCCCCAGCATTTT; CDR3aa: CASSITGEFQPQHF
d_gene: -; j_gene: TRBJ1-1; abundance: -; v_gene: TRBV29-1; CDR3nt: TGCAGCGTTGCCCCCCAAGGGGGGGTGACTGAAGCTTTCTTT; CDR3aa: CSVAPQGGVTEAFF